These 29 T cell receptor beta chains originate from one sample sequenced in a study of blood T cell repertoires in COVID-19. Using immunoSEQ multiplex PCR, the repertoire was profiled, and TCRdb retains in-frame clones only, with some absent. The data contain around 110,000 clones, roughly 80% of them singletons. Input material: peripheral blood. These receptors originate from a man aged 30 to 45 with acute or convalescent COVID-19.

This rearrangement joins TRBV7-8 to TRBJ2-1; 9 nucleotides agree with TRBD1. Trimming cost V 0 bases and J 4 bases; bases outside gene matches: 13. Germline V gene sequence: CDR1 SGHVS, CDR2 FQNEAQ. The length of the CDR3 is 19 residues. In DNA, the CDR3 is TGTGCCAGCAGCTTAGCGGGGACAGGGAACCTCTTCGTATACAATGAGCAGTTCTTC. It is translated as CASSLAGTGNLFVYNEQFF.

The gene calls are TRBV7-9 and TRBJ2-1, with 13 bases matching TRBD2. The length of the CDR3 is 14 residues. The V gene end was trimmed by 5 bases and the J gene end by 9 bases; junction bases not matched to a gene: 4. Germline V CDR1 and CDR2: SEHNR, FQNEAQ (reference sequence). The CDR3 nucleotides read TGTGCCAGCAGCCCGGGACTAGCGGGAAGTGAGCAGTTCTTC. Translation gives CASSPGLAGSEQFF.

The chain uses TRBV5-1 and TRBJ2-3, with D possibly matching TRBD2 (5 bases). V was cut by 4 bases and J by 3 bases, with 12 bases left in between. CDR1 and CDR2 from the germline V gene are SGHRS and YFSETQ. The CDR3 sequence is 14 residues long. The CDR3 region is CASSPARGTDTQYF. CDR3 nucleotide sequence: TGCGCCAGCAGCCCGGCACGGGGTACAGATACGCAGTATTTT. Variable domain in full (rest from reference TRBV5-1 and TRBJ2-3): KAGVTQTPRYLIKTRGQQVTLSCSPISGHRSVSWYQQTPGQGLQFLFEYFSETQRNKGNFPGRFSGRQFSNSRSEMNVSTLELGDSALYLCASSPARGTDTQYFGPGTRLTVL.

This chain uses TRBV7-8 with TRBJ2-3; 7 bases are shared with TRBD2. Looked up from germline, CDR1 is SGHVS and CDR2 is FQNEAQ. The CDR3 runs to 11 residues. V shed 5 bases and J 14 bases; nucleotides not matched to a gene: 7. The CDR3 reads CASSPGLGRYF. For the CDR3, the DNA is TGTGCCAGCAGCCCAGGACTAGGGCGGTATTTT.

The V gene is TRBV7-9, the J gene TRBJ2-5, with D perhaps TRBD1 (5 bases). Trimming took off 5 bases at V and 5 bases at J, with 15 bases between the two ends. The CDR3 extends over 14 amino acids. Per germline, CDR1 SEHNR and CDR2 FQNEAQ (reference sequence). The CDR3 loop is CASSTTAGWETQYF. The CDR3, as DNA: TGTGCCAGCAGCACAACCGCAGGGTGGGAGACCCAGTACTTC.

The V gene is TRBV15, the J gene TRBJ2-2, with D maybe TRBD2 (5 bases). From germline, CDR1 is LNHNV and CDR2 YYDKDF (reference sequence). Trimming took off 10 bases at V and 3 bases at J, with 12 bases between the two ends. The CDR3 spans 13 residues. CDR3 nucleotide sequence: TGTGCCATCAGGACGGGATACACCGGGGAGCTGTTTTTT. It is translated as CAIRTGYTGELFF. Full variable domain (missing parts from reference TRBV15 and TRBJ2-2): DAMVIQNPRYQVTQFGKPVTLSCSQTLNHNVMYWYQQKSSQAPKLLFHYYDKDFNNEADTPDNFQSRRPNTSFCFLDIRSPGLGDTAMYLCAIRTGYTGELFFGEGSRLTVL.

The chain couples TRBV9 to TRBJ2-2; D call uncertain. Between the trimmed V and J ends, which lost 7 bases and 2 bases, there was a span of 9 bases. The germline V gene has CDR1 SGDLS and CDR2 YYNGEE. CDR3 length equals 13 residues. The CDR3 loop reads CASSPTNTGELFF. In nucleotides, the CDR3 is TGTGCCAGCTCTCCCACAAACACCGGGGAGCTGTTTTTT. The full variable domain, its missing parts supplied by reference TRBV9 and TRBJ2-2, is DSGVTQTPKHLITATGQRVTLRCSPRSGDLSVYWYQQSLDQGLQFLIQYYNGEERAKGNILERFSAQQFPDLHSELNLSSLELGDSALYFCASSPTNTGELFFGEGSRLTVL.

This rearrangement joins TRBV9 to TRBJ2-3; 7 bases are shared with TRBD2. Germline trimming cut 0 bases from V and 2 bases from J; bases unmatched to any gene: 3. CDR3 length: 15 residues. Germline assignment: CDR1 SGDLS and CDR2 YYNGEE. The CDR3 coding sequence is TGTGCCAGCAGCGTAGACGGGAGGATCACAGATACGCAGTATTTT. Amino acid sequence: CASSVDGRITDTQYF.

The chain couples TRBV5-1 to TRBJ2-3, with TRBD2 matching over 9 bases. V lost 3 bases to trimming and J lost 2 bases; unmatched junction nucleotides: 10. The CDR3 spans 17 residues. Germline V gene lookup returns CDR1 SGHRS and CDR2 YFSETQ. CDR3 residues: CASSSQTSGYITDTQYF. In DNA form, the CDR3 reads TGCGCCAGCAGCTCGCAAACTAGCGGGTATATCACAGATACGCAGTATTTT.

J is TRBJ1-2 and V is TRBV28; D possibly corresponds to TRBD1 (5 bases). The length of the CDR3 is 13 residues. Trimming stripped 11 bases from V and 0 bases from J, with 13 bases between. Germline V gene sequence: CDR1 MDHEN, CDR2 SYDVKM. The chain's CDR3 is CALWQGANYGYTF. The CDR3 DNA follows: TGTGCCTTGTGGCAGGGTGCTAACTATGGCTACACCTTC.

With regard to this clone: At one end the junction does not follow the germline gene, possibly because of a read error. The V call is TRBV18, the J call TRBJ1-1; 9 nucleotides match TRBD1. CDR3 length: 15 residues. Germline assignment: CDR1 KGHSH and CDR2 LQKENI. The CDR3 here is CASSPRTGDGGEAFF. CDR3 nucleotide sequence: TGTGCCAGCTCGCCACGGACAGGGGATGGGGGTGAAGCTTTCTTT. The whole variable domain, remainder taken from reference TRBV18 and TRBJ1-1, is NAGVMQNPRHLVRRRGQEARLRCSPMKGHSHVYWYRQLPEEGLKFMVYLQKENIIDESGMPKERFSAEFPKEGPSILRIQQVVRGDSAAYFCASSPRTGDGGEAFFGQGTRLTVV.

This chain's CDR3 is CASSLDGSLSDEQFF. DNA of the CDR3: TGCGCCAGCAGCTTGGACGGGAGTCTTTCGGATGAGCAGTTCTTC. The rearrangement uses TRBV5-1 and TRBJ2-1; D might be TRBD2 (6 bases). The germline gives CDR1 SGHRS, CDR2 YFSETQ. This CDR3 spans 15 amino acids. Trimming took off 0 bases at V and 8 bases at J, with 15 bases between the two ends.

This clone was picked up one time. The chain has TRBV5-5 and TRBJ1-4; the D gene is possibly TRBD1 (5 bases). Between the trimmed V and J ends, which lost 4 bases and 5 bases, there was a span of 21 bases. This CDR3 contains 17 residues. CDR1 is SGHKS and CDR2 is YYEKEE in the germline V gene (reference sequence). Written as DNA, the CDR3 is TGTGCCAGCAGCCTCCCCGGAGGGGTCGTCCCAAATGAAAAACTGTTTTTT. The encoded protein is CASSLPGGVVPNEKLFF.

The gene calls are TRBV13 and TRBJ2-4, with D possibly TRBD2 on 6 matching bases. Looked up from germline, CDR1 is PRHDT and CDR2 is FYEKMQ (reference sequence). V was pared by 2 bases and J by 0 bases, with 8 bases between. This CDR3 has 15 residues. CDR3 sequence: CASSLRDLAKNIQYF. The CDR3 DNA reads TGTGCCAGCAGCTTAAGGGACTTAGCCAAAAACATTCAGTACTTC.

The rearrangement uses TRBV25-1 and TRBJ1-2; TRBD1 aligns across 7 bases. The germline V gene encodes CDR1 MGHDK and CDR2 SYGVNS. CDR3 length equals 15 residues. V lost 4 bases and J lost 2; bases outside the gene matches: 7. CDR3 DNA: TGTGCCAGCAGTGGCCCCGGACAGGAAAACTATGGCTACACCTTC. Its protein is CASSGPGQENYGYTF.

The genes are TRBV6-6 and TRBJ2-3, with D maybe TRBD1 (6 bases). V dropped 6 bases and J dropped 0 bases, with 13 bases sitting between them. Germline V gene sequence: CDR1 MNHNY, CDR2 SVGAGI (reference sequence). The CDR3 runs to 15 residues. The CDR3 DNA sequence: TGTGCCAGCAGCTGGACAGTTCCTAGCACAGATACGCAGTATTTT. This encodes CASSWTVPSTDTQYF.

This chain joins TRBV21-1 and TRBJ1-3. TRBV21-1 is a listed pseudogene. The CDR3 extends over 16 amino acids. The CDR3 is CASSKRVTADGNTIYF. CDR3 nucleotides: TGTGCCAGCAGCAAAAGGGTAACAGCGGATGGAAACACCATATATTTT.

This chain links TRBV5-6 with TRBJ1-2, with TRBD1 identical over 7 bases. With V trimmed by 4 bases and J by 7 bases, 10 bases remained unmatched. The CDR3 loop spans 14 amino acids. The V gene's germline CDR1 is SGHDT and CDR2 YYEEEE. Written as DNA, the CDR3 is TGTGCCAGCAGCCAAACAAGGGGGCTTAGTGGCTACACCTTC. Translation gives CASSQTRGLSGYTF.

CDR3 DNA: TGTGCCAGCAGTCGACAGGGGGGATGGTATGGCTACACCTTC. Its translation: CASSRQGGWYGYTF. The chain links TRBV6-5 to TRBJ1-2, with TRBD1 matching 9 bases. CDR1 and CDR2 (germline): MNHEY, SVGAGI. The CDR3 has 14 residues. With V trimmed by 5 bases and J by 5 bases, 6 bases remained unmatched.

The V call is TRBV2, the J call TRBJ2-1; 8 bases align to TRBD2. Germline CDR1 and CDR2: SNHLY and FYNNEI. Trimming cost V 4 bases and J 6 bases; bases outside gene matches: 8. The length of the CDR3 is 15 residues. The CDR3 loop reads CASSGTRLASNEQFF. CDR3 coding DNA: TGTGCCAGCAGTGGGACCAGACTAGCGAGCAATGAGCAGTTCTTC.

The chain combines TRBV9 with TRBJ1-4; D perhaps matches TRBD1 (5 bases). V lost 5 bases, J lost 7 bases, and 15 bases lay in between. CDR3 length: 14 amino acids. CDR1 is SGDLS and CDR2 is YYNGEE in the germline V gene. Written as DNA, the CDR3 is TGTGCCAGCAGTGACGGCGGGGGAGGTGAAAAACTGTTTTTT. Its protein product is CASSDGGGGEKLFF.

This clone was seen a few times. The V gene is TRBV3-1 (or the pseudogene TRBV3-2), the J gene TRBJ2-5; D remains unclear. V was pared by 1 base and J by 1 base, with 10 bases between. Germline V gene sequence: CDR1 LGHDT, CDR2 YNNKEL (reference sequence). This CDR3 is 15 amino acids long. This CDR3 reads CASSQVRNSQETQYF. CDR3 bases: TGTGCCAGCAGCCAAGTGCGAAATTCCCAAGAGACCCAGTACTTC.

The chain is built from TRBV29-1 and TRBJ2-1; TRBD2 matches 10 bases. This CDR3 comprises 16 residues. The germline CDR1 and CDR2 sequences are SQVTM and ANQGSEA. The V and J ends lost 1 base and 3 bases, in that order; junction bases with no gene match: 6. The CDR3 coding sequence is TGCAGCGTTGAAGGTCGCAGCGGGAGGGACTACAATGAGCAGTTCTTC. This codes for CSVEGRSGRDYNEQFF.

This chain joins TRBV6-5 and TRBJ2-1, with D maybe TRBD2 (5 bases). Trimming left V 4 bases short and J 5 bases short, with 9 bases between. This CDR3 is 13 amino acids long. CDR1 and CDR2 (germline): MNHEY, SVGAGI. Here the CDR3 reads CASSFGLNNEQFF. CDR3 DNA sequence: TGTGCCAGCAGTTTCGGACTTAACAATGAGCAGTTCTTC.

The J gene is TRBJ1-5, the V gene TRBV6-5; D possibly corresponds to TRBD1 (6 bases). There are 13 residues in the CDR3. The germline gives CDR1 MNHEY, CDR2 SVGAGI. V dropped 7 bases and J dropped 3 bases, with 10 bases sitting between them. CDR3 bases: TGTGCCAGCAAAAGACAGGTCAATCAGCCCCAGCATTTT. Its translation: CASKRQVNQPQHF.

The chain recombines TRBV7-2 with TRBJ2-1; 9 bases are a match to TRBD2. The CDR3 contains 15 residues. The germline V gene has CDR1 SGHTA and CDR2 FQGNSA. V shed 4 bases, J shed 6 bases, and the junction held 7 bases outside the gene matches. This chain's CDR3 is CASSSVAGALNEQFF. Here the CDR3 DNA reads TGTGCCAGCAGCTCAGTAGCGGGGGCCCTCAATGAGCAGTTCTTC.

This chain links TRBV12-3 or TRBV12-4 with TRBJ1-1; D ambiguous. The CDR3 runs 12 residues. V lost 4 bases, J lost 7 bases, and 10 bases lay in between. The DNA of the CDR3 is TGTGCCAGCAGTTCCAGGTTCTTTGAAGCTTTCTTT. Protein sequence: CASSSRFFEAFF.

This clone was recorded only once. V is TRBV5-1 and J is TRBJ2-1; no clear D. Germline-derived CDR1 and CDR2 are SGHRS and YFSETQ. Trimming took 1 base from V and 0 from J, leaving 5 bases between them. The CDR3 runs 14 residues. The CDR3 is CASSLPSSYNEQFF. The CDR3 nucleotides are TGCGCCAGCAGCTTGCCTAGCTCCTACAATGAGCAGTTCTTC.

The chain is built from TRBV7-2 and TRBJ2-7; a possible D gene is TRBD2 (7 bases). The CDR3 covers 16 residues. V was clipped by 3 bases and J by 3 bases, with 18 bases between them. Germline loops: CDR1 SGHTA, CDR2 FQGNSA. CDR3 loop: CASSFSGREGGYEQYF. The CDR3 nucleotides read TGTGCCAGCAGCTTCAGTGGTAGGGAGGGGGGCTACGAGCAGTACTTC. The full variable domain, in which reference TRBV7-2 and TRBJ2-7 provide the parts outside the CDR3, is GAGVSQSPSNKVTEKGKDVELRCDPISGHTALYWYRQSLGQGLEFLIYFQGNSAPDKSGLPSDRFSAERTGGSVSTLTIQRTQQEDSAVYLCASSFSGREGGYEQYFGPGTRLTVT.